The 3 T cell receptor beta chains below were found in one sample sequenced in a study of T cells after yellow fever vaccination. One entry per CDR3 protein results from TCRdb running MiXCR on the 5' RACE reads. The sample consists of under 200,000 distinct CDR3 sequences, under 7.5% of them appearing once. The sequencing here drew on CD4+ T cells sorted from PBMCs, taken less than 6 days after the first yellow fever vaccination. The receptor source for this set is a man between 18 and 35 years old who received the YFV17D yellow fever vaccine.

This clonotype was seen a handful of times. The chain carries TRBV6-5 and TRBJ2-7; maybe TRBD1 (6 bases). This CDR3 comprises 15 residues. Trimming took 4 bases from V and 3 from J, leaving 16 bases between them. Germline CDR1 and CDR2: MNHEY and SVGAGI. CDR3 residues: CASSSTGSSLYEQYV. Here the CDR3 DNA reads TGTGCCAGCAGTTCCACAGGGTCGTCCCTCTACGAGCAGTACGTC.

This clonotype was recorded at least ten times. The chain uses TRBV2 and TRBJ1-2, with D uncertain. V was clipped by 6 bases and J by 6 bases, with 11 bases between them. The CDR3 spans 12 residues. CDR1 is SNHLY, CDR2 FYNNEI, per germline. CDR3 in amino acids: CASRETGDGYTF. The CDR3 nucleotides read TGTGCCAGCAGAGAAACGGGTGATGGCTACACCTTC.

The chain couples TRBV7-2 to TRBJ1-3, with unresolved D. Germline CDR1 is SGHTA and CDR2 is FQGNSA. Trimming cost V 1 base and J 4 bases, with 17 bases left between them. This CDR3 contains 17 residues. CDR3 DNA sequence: TGTGCCAGCAGCTTAGTGGGAACACCCCGCTCCGGAAACACCATATATTTT. Its translation: CASSLVGTPRSGNTIYF.